This record looks at one TCR beta chain sequence and its context. TCRdb's table, derived via immunoSEQ multiplex PCR, lists solely in-frame clones and lacks some. The table has 99,000 or so clones, 93% seen once; the top ten hold approximately 0.6%. This sample is part of a study of siplizumab effects on memory and regulatory T cells. The ends were cut back, 1 base at V and 7 bases at J, with 19 bases in the middle. CDR3 length equals 16 residues. From germline, CDR1 is SGHTA and CDR2 FQGTGA. The V call is TRBV7-3, the J call TRBJ1-2, with D uncertain. This TCR was sampled from a human donor in good health. Sequences were obtained from Tregs sorted from blood. In DNA form, the CDR3 reads TGTGCCAGCAGCTTAAGCGGCAGCTCAGTCAATACTGGCTACACCTTC. Encoded protein: CASSLSGSSVNTGYTF.